The 24 T cell receptor beta chains given below trace back to one sample, sequenced in a study of T-cell memory formation after mild COVID-19. TCRdb used MiXCR to reprocess the 5' RACE reads, holding one entry per CDR3 protein. The data hold 550,000 to 600,000 distinct CDR3 sequences, with roughly 17% observed a single time. Sequencing was carried out using PBMCs or a T cell subset sorted from them (not recorded which). These receptors all come from an adult woman who had mild COVID-19 (a few samples of this study predate the infection). Cell type and time point are not known.

This clonotype has a handful of counts. The chain couples TRBV7-9 to TRBJ2-3; D is possibly TRBD1 (6 bases). The V gene lost 5 bases and the J gene lost 3 bases, with 15 bases spanning the gap. Germline assignment: CDR1 SEHNR and CDR2 FQNEAQ (reference sequence). CDR3 size: 15 residues. CDR3 DNA: TGTGCCAGCAGCCCGTGGGGGCGAAGGACAGATACGCAGTATTTT. Residues: CASSPWGRRTDTQYF.

The J gene is TRBJ2-7, the V gene TRBV6-5, with D possibly being TRBD1 (6 bases). CDR3 length: 17 residues. Trimming took 3 bases from V and 2 from J, leaving 20 bases between them. Germline lookup yields CDR1 MNHEY and CDR2 SVGAGI. The CDR3 DNA reads TGTGCCAGCAGTTATCTCTCACAGGGAGCGAAGACCTACGAGCAGTACTTC. Translated: CASSYLSQGAKTYEQYF.

This clonotype was counted at least ten times. For the CDR3, the DNA is TGTGCCAGCAGCCGGAGGAACGGGCCTTCCTCTAGCACAGATACGCAGTATTTT. This translates into CASSRRNGPSSSTDTQYF. This chain uses TRBV7-2 with TRBJ2-3; TRBD2 is a possible D gene (5 bases). This CDR3 has 18 amino acids. CDR1 SGHTA and CDR2 FQGNSA come from the germline V gene. Deletions cut 5 bases from V and 0 bases from J, with 21 bases between. Complete variable domain (other parts from reference TRBV7-2 and TRBJ2-3): GAGVSQSPSNKVTEKGKDVELRCDPISGHTALYWYRQSLGQGLEFLIYFQGNSAPDKSGLPSDRFSAERTGGSVSTLTIQRTQQEDSAVYLCASSRRNGPSSSTDTQYFGPGTRLTVL.

This clonotype has a handful of counts. The V call is TRBV20-1, the J call TRBJ1-2; D might be TRBD1 (5 bases). CDR3 length: 14 amino acids. CDR1 and CDR2 (germline): DFQATT, SNEGSKA (reference sequence). V gave up 3 bases and J gave up 6 bases, with 17 bases separating them. CDR3: CSARGSPGGHGYTF. The CDR3 DNA follows: TGCAGTGCTAGGGGCTCTCCCGGGGGTCATGGCTACACCTTC.

This clonotype was seen a few times. V is TRBV5-1 and J is TRBJ2-2; 9 nucleotides line up with TRBD1. V was clipped by 3 bases and J by 1 base; unmatched bases: 7. Germline CDR1 is SGHRS and CDR2 is YFSETQ. CDR3 size: 17 residues. Written as DNA, the CDR3 is TGCGCCAGCAGCTCCGGACAGGGGATTGGGAACACCGGGGAGCTGTTTTTT. This gives the protein CASSSGQGIGNTGELFF. The entire variable domain, with the rest obtained from reference TRBV5-1 and TRBJ2-2, is as follows: KAGVTQTPRYLIKTRGQQVTLSCSPISGHRSVSWYQQTPGQGLQFLFEYFSETQRNKGNFPGRFSGRQFSNSRSEMNVSTLELGDSALYLCASSSGQGIGNTGELFFGEGSRLTVL.

V and J are TRBV7-6 and TRBJ2-7; TRBD2 matches at 12 bases. This CDR3 is 15 amino acids long. CDR1 SGHVS and CDR2 FNYEAQ come from the germline V gene. Unmatched junction bases numbered 5, after V lost 3 bases and J lost 5 bases. The CDR3 DNA reads as TGTGCCAGCAGCTTGCTAGCGGGGGGGATAAACGAGCAGTACTTC. Translation gives CASSLLAGGINEQYF.

This clonotype was seen a handful of times. The chain is built from TRBV7-2 and TRBJ2-7, with unresolved D. Germline values: CDR1 SGHTA, CDR2 FQGNSA. CDR3 length equals 16 residues. Trimming removed 0 bases from V and 5 bases from J, with 17 bases in between. Written as DNA, the CDR3 is TGTGCCAGCAGCTTAGCGAAAACGATAATTGGCGACGAGCAGTACTTC. It encodes CASSLAKTIIGDEQYF.

The chain combines TRBV7-8 with TRBJ2-4, with a possible D match to TRBD1 (7 bases). Germline lookup yields CDR1 SGHVS and CDR2 FQNEAQ. This CDR3 comprises 18 residues. The V and J ends lost 5 bases and 0 bases respectively, with 20 bases between them. This chain's CDR3 is CASSPGARTGLAKNIQYF. CDR3 in DNA: TGTGCCAGCAGCCCGGGGGCCCGGACAGGTTTAGCCAAAAACATTCAGTACTTC.

The chain uses TRBV4-2 and TRBJ2-3, with TRBD1 matching over 11 bases. CDR1 and CDR2 from the germline V gene are LGHNA and YNFKEQ. CDR3 length: 22 residues. Trimming took 1 base from V and 2 from J; bases not matched to a gene: 20. The CDR3 DNA follows: TGTGCCAGCAGCCAAGGCCGGACAGGGGGCGCGGGCCACTCGCCAGACACAGATACGCAGTATTTT. Residues: CASSQGRTGGAGHSPDTDTQYF.

This clonotype was counted between two and nine times. The rearrangement joins TRBV7-9 to TRBJ2-1; D is tentatively TRBD1 or TRBD2 (7 bases each). The CDR3 loop spans 16 amino acids. CDR1 SEHNR and CDR2 FQNEAQ come from the germline V gene (reference sequence). With 4 bases removed from V and 10 bases from J, the gap between germline ends came to 23 bases. CDR3 DNA: TGTGCCAGCAGCTCGGCCCCGCTAGCGGTCAGGGGGGAGCAGTTCTTC. It specifies CASSSAPLAVRGEQFF.

The V call is TRBV18, the J call TRBJ2-7, with a weak D call TRBD2 (6 bases). There are 13 residues in the CDR3. CDR1 and CDR2 (germline): KGHSH, LQKENI. V lost 5 bases and J 0 bases, leaving 8 bases between the germline ends. The CDR3 bases are TGTGCCAGCTCAGTAGCGGCCTCCTACGAGCAGTACTTC. This sequence encodes CASSVAASYEQYF.

This clonotype was recorded a few times. V and J are TRBV9 and TRBJ1-1, with D possibly being TRBD1 (5 bases). Germline loops: CDR1 SGDLS, CDR2 YYNGEE. Trimming left V 2 bases short and J 1 base short, with 9 bases between. CDR3 length: 14 amino acids. CDR3 residues: CASSVRGENTEAFF. The CDR3 DNA sequence: TGTGCCAGCAGCGTGCGAGGGGAGAACACTGAAGCTTTCTTT.

This clonotype has just a few counts. The chain has TRBV6-1 and TRBJ2-6; no definite D call. Germline V gene data show CDR1 as MNHNS and CDR2 as SASEGT. V was pared by 1 base and J by 0 bases, with 4 bases between. CDR3 size: 15 residues. The CDR3 sequence: CASSEDPSGANVLTF. CDR3 bases: TGTGCCAGCAGTGAAGACCCCTCTGGGGCCAACGTCCTGACTTTC.

The chain combines TRBV6-5 with TRBJ1-1; 9 nucleotides match TRBD1. The CDR3 has 19 amino acids. J gave up 3 bases and V 7 bases, and 21 bases lay outside the gene matches. CDR1 is MNHEY and CDR2 is SVGAGI in the germline V gene. The CDR3 loop is CASIRGSVTGGRADTEAFF. The CDR3 nucleotides read TGTGCCAGCATTAGAGGTTCCGTGACAGGGGGGCGCGCGGACACTGAAGCTTTCTTT.

V is TRBV6-2 or TRBV6-3 and J is TRBJ1-2, with TRBD1 matching 8 bases. The length of the CDR3 is 14 residues. Trimming cost V 0 bases and J 8 bases; bases outside gene matches: 5. Germline CDR1 MNHEY, CDR2 SVGEGT. The CDR3 loop is CASSYSRTGPGYTF. The CDR3 DNA reads TGTGCCAGCAGTTACTCGAGGACAGGGCCCGGCTACACCTTC.

The chain employs TRBV3-1 and TRBJ2-5; D not resolved. Looked up from germline, CDR1 is LGHDT and CDR2 is YNNKEL (reference sequence). This CDR3 comprises 16 residues. V lost 0 bases, J lost 2 bases, and 13 bases lay in between. The CDR3 region is CASSQDGGGYQETQYF. As DNA, the CDR3 is TGTGCCAGCAGCCAAGACGGCGGCGGATATCAAGAGACCCAGTACTTC.

V is TRBV5-1 and J is TRBJ2-3; weak D call: TRBD2 (6 bases). The V end lost 4 bases, the J end lost 3 bases, and 12 bases lay between the germline ends. The germline CDR1 and CDR2 sequences are SGHRS and YFSETQ. CDR3 length equals 14 residues. CDR3 region: CASSTEGKTDTQYF. The CDR3 DNA sequence: TGCGCCAGCAGCACGGAGGGGAAGACAGATACGCAGTATTTT.

This clonotype was seen only a few times. The chain combines TRBV7-3 with TRBJ2-3; 9 bases are a match to TRBD2. This CDR3 spans 14 amino acids. The V gene's germline CDR1 is SGHTA and CDR2 FQGTGA. V was pared by 5 bases and J by 6 bases, with 6 bases of the junction left unmatched. CDR3 bases: TGTGCCAGCAGCCCAGGGACTAGCCGGGATACGCAGTATTTT. The encoded protein is CASSPGTSRDTQYF.

This chain uses TRBV28 with TRBJ2-1; D ambiguous. The CDR3 has 12 residues. V was shortened by 7 bases and J by 8 bases, with 12 bases between the two germline ends. The germline CDR1 and CDR2 sequences are MDHEN and SYDVKM. The DNA for the CDR3 is TGTGCCAGCAAGAAAATAATCGATGAGCAGTTCTTC. This encodes CASKKIIDEQFF.

This clonotype was picked up a small number of times. This rearrangement joins TRBV29-1 to TRBJ2-1; D is uncertain. The CDR3 has 14 amino acids. Trimming stripped 4 bases from V and 4 bases from J, with 14 bases between. Germline CDR1 SQVTM, CDR2 ANQGSEA. The CDR3, as DNA: TGCAGCGTTGGAAACGCCGGCCCTTACAATGAGCAGTTCTTC. This translates into CSVGNAGPYNEQFF.

This clonotype has only a few counts. The chain employs TRBV7-8 and TRBJ2-4, with D perhaps TRBD1 (6 bases). The CDR3 runs to 17 residues. The germline CDR1 and CDR2 sequences are SGHVS and FQNEAQ. Trimming shortened V by 5 bases and J by 0 bases, and 17 bases separated the two germline ends. This CDR3 reads CASSVGYGQLAKNIQYF. Written as DNA, the CDR3 is TGTGCCAGCAGCGTGGGGTACGGACAGCTAGCCAAAAACATTCAGTACTTC.

V is TRBV24-1 and J is TRBJ2-1; 12 nucleotides agree with TRBD2. The germline V gene has CDR1 KGHDR and CDR2 SFDVKD. The CDR3 totals 15 residues. The trim removed 3 bases at V and 5 bases at J, leaving 1 base unmatched. The CDR3 spells CATSDRTSGNNEQFF. CDR3 nucleotides: TGTGCCACCAGTGATCGGACTAGCGGGAACAATGAGCAGTTCTTC.

This clonotype showed up just a few times. V is TRBV4-3 and J is TRBJ2-3; a possible D gene is TRBD2 (6 bases). V lost 6 bases to trimming and J lost 3 bases, with 16 bases between them. CDR1 LGHNA and CDR2 YSLEER come from the germline V gene. The CDR3 covers 15 residues. CDR3 coding DNA: TGCGCCAGCAGTGAATTGCGGGGTGGGACAGATACGCAGTATTTT. It is translated as CASSELRGGTDTQYF.

This chain connects TRBV14 to TRBJ1-1, with 8 bases fitting TRBD1. CDR1 and CDR2 (germline): SGHDN, FVKESK. With 1 base clipped from V and 8 bases from J, the junction kept 3 bases outside the gene matches. This CDR3 is built from 13 residues. The chain's CDR3 is CASSQARTGEAFF. CDR3 coding DNA: TGTGCCAGCAGCCAAGCCCGGACAGGGGAAGCTTTCTTT.